The clone carrying this TCR beta chain was counted between two and nine times. Its specificity is unknown. The source of the sample is a study of response to subunit inactivated influenza vaccine. Via MiXCR, TCRdb re-called the RT-PCR reads, giving one row per CDR3 protein. The sample lists about 800,000 distinct CDR3 sequences; around 20% were seen once. Study outcomes and limitations: The authors suggested that every seasonal influenza vaccination recruits few new T cells.

This CDR3 spans 15 amino acids. V lost 2 bases and J lost 5; bases outside the gene matches: 6. The TCR sequence derives from a man aged 45 to 65 who received an inactivated influenza vaccine. J is TRBJ2-5 and V is TRBV12-3 or TRBV12-4, with 9 bases that match TRBD2. The sequencing used PBMCs from blood, collected more than 4 days after vaccination. This chain's CDR3 is CASSLTLAGTETQYF. In nucleotides, the CDR3 is TGTGCCAGCAGTTTAACCCTAGCGGGAACGGAGACCCAGTACTTC.